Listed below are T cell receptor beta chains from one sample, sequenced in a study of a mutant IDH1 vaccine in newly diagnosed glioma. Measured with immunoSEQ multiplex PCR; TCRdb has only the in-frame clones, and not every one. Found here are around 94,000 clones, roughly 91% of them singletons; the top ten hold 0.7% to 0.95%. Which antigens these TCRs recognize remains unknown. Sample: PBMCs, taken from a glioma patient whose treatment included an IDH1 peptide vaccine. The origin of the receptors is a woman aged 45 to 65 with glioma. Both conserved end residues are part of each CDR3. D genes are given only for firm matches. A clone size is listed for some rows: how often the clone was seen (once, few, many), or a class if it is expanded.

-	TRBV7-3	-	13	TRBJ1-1	TGTGCCAGCAGCCTATTATCGGACACTGAAGCTTTCTTT	CASSLLSDTEAFF
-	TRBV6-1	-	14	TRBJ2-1	TGTGCCAGCAATCCAACGAGCTCCTACAATGAGCAGTTCTTC	CASNPTSSYNEQFF
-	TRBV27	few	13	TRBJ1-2	TGTGCCAGCAGTTCCTGGGGGGGCTATGGCTACACCTTC	CASSSWGGYGYTF
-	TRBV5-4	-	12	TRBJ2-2	TGTGCCAGCAGCCCCAACACCGGGGAGCTGTTTTTT	CASSPNTGELFF
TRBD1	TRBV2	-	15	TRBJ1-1	TGTGCCAGCAGTGAAGGGACAGGGTGGGAGACTGAAGCTTTCTTT	CASSEGTGWETEAFF
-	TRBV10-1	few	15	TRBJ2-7	TGCGCCAGCAGTGAGAAAGGTTATAGCTCCTACGAGCAGTACTTC	CASSEKGYSSYEQYF
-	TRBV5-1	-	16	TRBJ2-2	TGCGCCAGCAGCTGGGAGACACACGCGAACACCGGGGAGCTGTTTTTT	CASSWETHANTGELFF
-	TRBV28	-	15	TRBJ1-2	TGTGCCAGCAGTTCCTCCTACGGGGGGGTATATGGCTACACCTTC	CASSSSYGGVYGYTF
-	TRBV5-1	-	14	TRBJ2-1	TGCGCCACTGCCCTAGGCGAGCTGAACAATGAGCAGTTCTTC	CATALGELNNEQFF
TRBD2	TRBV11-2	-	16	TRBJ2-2	TGTGCCAGCAGCCGGATAGCGGGTGTCGCCACCGGGGAGCTGTTTTTT	CASSRIAGVATGELFF
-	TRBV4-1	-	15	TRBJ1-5	TGCGCCAGCAGCCAAGATTCGAGTGGCAATCAGCCCCAGCATTTT	CASSQDSSGNQPQHF
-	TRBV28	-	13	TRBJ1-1	TGTGCCAGCAGCTCAGGGGTGGTCACTGAAGCTTTCTTT	CASSSGVVTEAFF
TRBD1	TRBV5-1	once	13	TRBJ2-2	TGCGCCAGCGGGACAGGGTTTGCCGGGGAGCTGTTTTTT	CASGTGFAGELFF
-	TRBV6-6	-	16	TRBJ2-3	TGTGCCAGCAGTGCCTCACGGGACATCGAGTGGGATACGCAGTATTTT	CASSASRDIEWDTQYF
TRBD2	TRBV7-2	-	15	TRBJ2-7	TGTGCCAGCAGTCGGAGGGCGGGAGCAAGCTACGAGCAGTACTTC	CASSRRAGASYEQYF
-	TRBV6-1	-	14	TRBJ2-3	TGTGCCAGCAAGAACACAGGGCGCACAGATACGCAGTATTTT	CASKNTGRTDTQYF
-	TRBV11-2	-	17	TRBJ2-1	TGTGCCAGCAGCGGGAGGGGCAGGGGGCCCTCCTACAATGAGCAGTTCTTC	CASSGRGRGPSYNEQFF
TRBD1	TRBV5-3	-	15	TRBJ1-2	TGTGCCAGCAGCTTGACAGGGAATCAGAACTATGGCTACACCTTC	CASSLTGNQNYGYTF
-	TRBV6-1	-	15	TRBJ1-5	TGTGCCAGCAGTGCCCAGGACCAGTTTACTCAGCCCCAGCATTTT	CASSAQDQFTQPQHF
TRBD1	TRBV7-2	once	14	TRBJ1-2	TGTGCCAGCACCCCGACAGGGGTTACATATGGCTACACCTTC	CASTPTGVTYGYTF
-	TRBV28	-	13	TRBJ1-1	TGTGCCAGCCTGAATCCGACAAGGACTGAAGCTTTCTTT	CASLNPTRTEAFF
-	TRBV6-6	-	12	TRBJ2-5	TGTGCCAGCAGTTATGGGGGAGAGACCCAGTACTTC	CASSYGGETQYF
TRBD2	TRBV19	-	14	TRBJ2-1	TGTGCCAGTAGTAGAGGGGCGGGAGAACGTGAGCAGTTCTTC	CASSRGAGEREQFF
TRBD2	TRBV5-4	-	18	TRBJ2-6	TGTGCCAGCAGCATCGGACTAGCGGCCAGCTCTGGGGCCAACGTCCTGACTTTC	CASSIGLAASSGANVLTF
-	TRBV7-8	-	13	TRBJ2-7	TGTGCCAGCAGCCACGGACTGTCCTACGAGCAGTACTTC	CASSHGLSYEQYF
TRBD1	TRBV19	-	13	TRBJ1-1	TGTGCCAGTAGCAGACAGGGGCACACTGAAGCTTTCTTT	CASSRQGHTEAFF
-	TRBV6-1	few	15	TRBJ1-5	TGTGCCAGCAGTGAGAGACTTTTGATCAATCAGCCCCAGCATTTT	CASSERLLINQPQHF
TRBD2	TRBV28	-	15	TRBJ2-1	TGTGCCAGCAGTCCGACTAGCGGGGCTTACAATGAGCAGTTCTTC	CASSPTSGAYNEQFF
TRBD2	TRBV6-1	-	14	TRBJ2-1	TGTGCCAGCTGCATCTTAGCGGGAGACAATGAGCAGTTCTTC	CASCILAGDNEQFF
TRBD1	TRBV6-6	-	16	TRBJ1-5	TGTGCCAGCAGTTCCCCCCCAGACAGGGGAGGACAGCCCCAGCATTTT	CASSSPPDRGGQPQHF
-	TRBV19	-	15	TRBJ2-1	TGTGCCAGTAGTATAGAACCAGTTTCCTACAATGAGCAGTTCTTC	CASSIEPVSYNEQFF
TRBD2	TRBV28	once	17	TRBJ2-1	TGTGCCAGCAGTTTTCCAGCGGGAGGGCCCCCCTACAATGAGCAGTTCTTC	CASSFPAGGPPYNEQFF
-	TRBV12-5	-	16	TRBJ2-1	TGTGCTAGTGGTTTTTGGGCGGGCCGAGATTACAATGAGCAGTTCTTC	CASGFWAGRDYNEQFF
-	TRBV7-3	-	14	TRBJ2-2	TGTGCCAGCAGCTGGGGCTTCGACACCGGGGAGCTGTTTTTT	CASSWGFDTGELFF
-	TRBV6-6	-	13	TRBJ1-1	TGTGCCAGCAGTGGAGGGGTAGGCACTGAAGCTTTCTTT	CASSGGVGTEAFF
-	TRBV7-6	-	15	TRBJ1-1	TGTGCCAGCAGCCCCTACAGGAAATTGAACACTGAAGCTTTCTTT	CASSPYRKLNTEAFF
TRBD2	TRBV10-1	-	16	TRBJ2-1	TGCGCCAGCAGTTCTGGACTAGCGGGGTCCTACAATGAGCAGTTCTTC	CASSSGLAGSYNEQFF